This is a list of T cell receptor beta chains from one sample in a study of beta chain features in type 1 diabetes. This table comes from immunoSEQ multiplex PCR, and its TCRdb copy is limited to in-frame clones, with some not included. The data contain about 150,000 clones, 7.5% to 8.5% of them singletons. Source material: central memory CD4+ T cells from blood. The origin of the receptors is a young man with type 1 diabetes. Each CDR3 is given with its conserved first and last residue. Each record gives: J gene, D gene, clone size, V gene, CDR3 DNA, CDR3 protein. D genes are given only for firm matches. The size of a clone is reported for some rows only, either as once, few or many, or as a class for expanded clones.

>TRBJ2-5|TRBD1|few|TRBV6-5
TGTGCCAGCGGGGACAGGCGAGAGGGAGAGACCCAGTACTTC
CASGDRREGETQYF
>TRBJ2-1|TRBD2|.|TRBV18
TGTGCCAGCTCACTCAGCGGGGGGCCGGGGAATGAGCAGTTCTTC
CASSLSGGPGNEQFF
>TRBJ2-7|TRBD1|.|TRBV5-1
TGCGCCAGCAGCTTGGCACCGACAGGGAACACCTACGAGCAGTACTTC
CASSLAPTGNTYEQYF
>TRBJ1-2|.|.|TRBV30
TGTGCCTGGAGCGGGGGAGTCCATGGCTACACCTTC
CAWSGGVHGYTF
>TRBJ2-2|TRBD1|few|TRBV6-5
TGTGCCAGCAGTTACGTCCGGGACAGGAACACCGGGGAGCTGTTTTTT
CASSYVRDRNTGELFF
>TRBJ1-2|TRBD1|.|TRBV5-1
TGCGCCAGCAGCGAGAAGACAGGGAACTATGGCTACACCTTC
CASSEKTGNYGYTF
>TRBJ2-6|.|few|TRBV5-1
TGCGCCAGCAGCTTGGGGGCCTCTGGAGCCAACGTCCTGACTTTC
CASSLGASGANVLTF
>TRBJ2-6|.|few|TRBV15
TGTGCCCCCCAGGGGCCTACCTCTGGGGCCAACGTCCTGACTTTC
CAPQGPTSGANVLTF
>TRBJ2-7|TRBD1|.|TRBV6-5
TGTGCCAGCAGTGAGGGACAGGGGATCCACGAGCAGTACTTC
CASSEGQGIHEQYF
>TRBJ2-1|TRBD2|few|TRBV2
TGTGCCAGCAGGCCCGGGACTATCGGTGAGCAGTTCTTC
CASRPGTIGEQFF
>TRBJ2-4|.|.|TRBV9
TGTGCCAGCAGCGGAGAGCTTGGGGGAGGAAACATTCAGTACTTC
CASSGELGGGNIQYF
>TRBJ2-1|TRBD2|few|TRBV29-1
TGCAGCGTTCGACTAGCGGGACCCAGTAGTGAGCAGTTCTTC
CSVRLAGPSSEQFF
>TRBJ1-6|.|.|TRBV11-2
TGTGCCAGCAGCTTGGCTAAGGGAAGGGGGTGGAATTCACCCCTCCACTTT
CASSLAKGRGWNSPLHF
>TRBJ2-7|TRBD1|few|TRBV29-1
TGCGGAACGGTGACAGGGGGCGAGCAGTACTTC
CGTVTGGEQYF
>TRBJ2-7|TRBD2|few|TRBV7-7
TGTGCCAGCAGCCTGACTAGCGGGAGGACGGGAGCCCAGCAGTACTTC
CASSLTSGRTGAQQYF
>TRBJ2-2|.|.|TRBV28
TGTGCCAGCAGTTCTGTTACTCTGGAGCTGTTTTTT
CASSSVTLELFF
>TRBJ2-1|.|.|TRBV7-2
TGTGCCAGCAGCTTATCAGGGAATGAGCAGTTCTTC
CASSLSGNEQFF
>TRBJ2-7|TRBD1|few|TRBV2
TGTGCCAGCAGTGAACAGGGGGTCCTCTACGAGCAGTACTTC
CASSEQGVLYEQYF
>TRBJ2-7|.|.|TRBV12-5
TGTGCTAGTGGTTTGGTACTAGGGGACTCCCAAGGCGAGCAGTACTTC
CASGLVLGDSQGEQYF
>TRBJ1-1|.|few|TRBV5-4
TGTGCCAGCAGCGTATTAACAGGGTTGAAGACTGAAGCTTTCTTT
CASSVLTGLKTEAFF
>TRBJ2-3|.|.|TRBV19
TGTGCCAGTAGTATCGGCGGGGTGTTAGATACGCAGTATTTT
CASSIGGVLDTQYF
>TRBJ1-5|.|many|TRBV6-1
TGTGCCAGCAGTAAAGAGCGGGACATTTACAACCATAGCAATCAGCCCCAGCATTTT
CASSKERDIYNHSNQPQHF
>TRBJ2-6|TRBD1|few|TRBV19
TGTGCCAGTAGTATAGAGTCCCCGGGACAGGGGGCCTCTGGGGCCAACGTCCTGACTTTC
CASSIESPGQGASGANVLTF
>TRBJ1-1|.|few|TRBV6-1
TGTGCCAGCAGTGAGAGGTCTCTGAACACTGAAGCTTTCTTT
CASSERSLNTEAFF
>TRBJ2-5|.|many|TRBV4-2
TGTGCCAGCAGCCACCCCGGACAGCAAGAGACCCAGTACTTC
CASSHPGQQETQYF
>TRBJ1-1|.|.|TRBV6-1
TGTGCCAGCAGTGAAGGGTCCGTCAGGGCCATGAGGGAAGCTTTCTTT
CASSEGSVRAMREAFF
>TRBJ2-1|TRBD2|many|TRBV19
TGTGCCAGTACCACTAGCGGGAGGGCTATCTACAATGAGCAGTTCTTC
CASTTSGRAIYNEQFF
>TRBJ2-5|TRBD1|.|TRBV19
TGTGCCAGTAGCGGACAGGGCCAAGAGACCCAGTACTTC
CASSGQGQETQYF
>TRBJ2-5|TRBD1|few|TRBV6-5
TGTGCTACAGGGGCGGGAGAGACCCAGTACTTC
CATGAGETQYF
>TRBJ2-3|.|many|TRBV4-2
TGTGCCAGCAGCCAAGATCCAAAGGGAGGAAGCACAGATACGCAGTATTTT
CASSQDPKGGSTDTQYF